Below, 17 T cell receptor beta chains from the same sample are listed, as sequenced in a study of CXCR3-negative and CXCR3-positive naive CD8 T cells. General observations from the study: The TRB CDR3s that CXCR3-positive naive cells carried were more hydrophobic than those of CXCR3-negative naive cells.

Preparation of TRB cDNA libraries relied on 5' RACE carrying UMI labels. Reprocessing the 5' RACE reads, TCRdb reports a single entry for every CDR3 protein and omits DNA. The listing contains around 60,000 distinct CDR3 sequences. No antigen has been identified for these receptors. Sample: naive CXCR3+ CD8+ T cells from blood. The subset denotes: CD45RO-CCR7+CD27+CD95- naive CD8+ T cells expressing CXCR3 (TNR3+). The receptor source for this set is a human donor in good health. Some clones in this sample may be carry-over from other donors' samples.

CDR3 region: CSVVIVERGPKTYEQYF. The chain employs TRBV29-1 and TRBJ2-7; TCRdb picks TRBD1, but there is no DNA to check that call. Germline assignment: CDR1 SQVTM and CDR2 ANQGSEA. The CDR3 extends over 17 amino acids.

V gene TRBV7-9 combines with J gene TRBJ2-1; TCRdb selects TRBD2, and the lack of DNA leaves this call unchecked. Germline CDR1 and CDR2: SEHNR and FQNEAQ (reference sequence). This CDR3 is built from 16 residues. CDR3 in amino acids: CASSVASRGFSNEQFF.

The chain carries TRBV4-1 and TRBJ2-5; TCRdb's assignment of TRBD1 cannot be checked, as there is no DNA. The length of the CDR3 is 16 residues. The germline V gene encodes CDR1 MGHRA and CDR2 YSYEKL. This CDR3 is CASSQDAEGSQETQYF.

The CDR3 loop is CSVEGLRDRVDLAEAFF. The chain employs TRBV29-1 and TRBJ1-1; without DNA, the TCRdb call of TRBD1 cannot be checked. CDR3 length: 17 amino acids. CDR1 and CDR2 from the germline V gene are SQVTM and ANQGSEA.

This sequence joins TRBV5-1 and TRBJ2-1. Germline values: CDR1 SGHRS, CDR2 YFSETQ. The CDR3 consists of 13 residues. The CDR3: CASSLVSYNEQFF.

The chain has TRBV5-1 and TRBJ2-1; TCRdb selects TRBD1, and the lack of DNA leaves this call unchecked. The CDR3 length is 16 residues. Per the germline V gene, CDR1 is SGHRS and CDR2 is YFSETQ. The CDR3 loop reads CASSLATTGAYNEQFF.

The V and J genes are TRBV12-3 or TRBV12-4 and TRBJ2-1; TCRdb selects TRBD2, and the lack of DNA leaves this call unchecked. This CDR3 has 17 residues. CDR3 sequence reads: CASSLLTQIIRGNEQFF.

The V call is TRBV6-4, the J call TRBJ2-3; TCRdb's D call of TRBD1 is untestable without DNA. Germline CDR1 MRHNA, CDR2 SNTAGT. The CDR3 is 16 residues long. The CDR3 region is CASSETPAGGTDTQYF.

The chain is built from TRBV5-4 and TRBJ2-1; the D call from TCRdb, TRBD2, cannot be confirmed without DNA. CDR1 is SGHNT and CDR2 is YYREEE in the germline V gene (reference sequence). This CDR3 is built from 16 residues. CDR3 sequence reads: CASSLALGLEANEQFF.

The chain has TRBV5-1 and TRBJ1-2. Germline CDR1 and CDR2: SGHRS and YFSETQ. This CDR3 spans 12 amino acids. CDR3 in amino acids: CASSLGEDGYTF.

The chain uses TRBV5-1 and TRBJ2-7; TCRdb designates TRBD2, a call that cannot be tested without DNA. The CDR3 covers 14 residues. Germline V lookup: CDR1 SGHRS, CDR2 YFSETQ. The CDR3 protein is CASSLDMDSREQYF.

This CDR3 is CASSRAAGGPGYTF. The chain recombines TRBV5-6 with TRBJ1-2; TCRdb picks TRBD1, but there is no DNA to check that call. The CDR3 is made up of 14 amino acids. Germline assignment: CDR1 SGHDT and CDR2 YYEEEE.

This sequence joins TRBV3-1 and TRBJ2-7. This CDR3 is 15 amino acids long. Germline V gene sequence: CDR1 LGHDT, CDR2 YNNKEL (reference sequence). CDR3 protein: CASSQRPSSLYEQYF.

The chain is built from TRBV29-1 and TRBJ2-7; TCRdb lists TRBD1, though no DNA is available to test this call. The CDR3 length is 16 residues. Germline CDR1 reads SQVTM; CDR2 reads ANQGSEA. This CDR3 is CSVEERLGGRDYEQYF.

The chain recombines TRBV18 with TRBJ2-7. This CDR3 contains 14 residues. Per the germline V gene, CDR1 is KGHSH and CDR2 is LQKENI. CDR3 protein: CASSHRDNTYEQYF.

This CDR3 is CASSLLSVPPTEAFF. This chain links TRBV12-3 or TRBV12-4 with TRBJ1-1; TCRdb proposes TRBD1, but this gene call is untestable without DNA. The CDR3 covers 15 residues.

The CDR3 spells CASSTTGGTEAFF. This rearrangement joins TRBV5-1 to TRBJ1-1; checking the TCRdb D call of TRBD1 is not possible without DNA. Germline V gene lookup returns CDR1 SGHRS and CDR2 YFSETQ. This CDR3 contains 13 residues.